One and the same sample provided the 4 T cell receptor beta chains below, sequenced in a study of tumor-infiltrating lymphocytes in primary liver carcinoma. Making TCR beta cDNA involved 400 to 600 ng total RNA and a constant-region primer. Three nested multiplex PCR rounds, a slightly modified ARM-PCR, produced the libraries for TCR beta. TRBV1-TRBV30 forward and Cbeta reverse primers drove the first two roughly 9-cycle rounds. In TCRdb, the multiplex PCR reads were re-called with MiXCR into one record per CDR3 protein. Here the sample spans under 150,000 distinct CDR3 sequences, 65% to 75% being singletons. Co-extracting RNA and DNA was done with roughly 17-33 mg of unsorted bulk tissue as input. The sample comprised tumor-adjacent normal liver tissue. Source of these receptors: a woman in her fifties or sixties with primary liver carcinoma and hepatitis B virus infection.

About this clonotype: A much larger clone differs by one base, so this may be a read error. V and J are TRBV5-1 and TRBJ2-2, with TRBD2 as a possible D gene (6 bases). The CDR3 has 16 residues. CDR1 SGHRS and CDR2 YFSETQ come from the germline V gene. DNA for the CDR3: TGCACCAGCAGCTTGGTTCCTGCGGGACGGACCGGGGAGCTGTTTTTT. Protein product: CTSSLVPAGRTGELFF.

Note on this clonotype: A much more abundant neighbour one base away suggests this may be a read error. The chain recombines TRBV28 with TRBJ2-1, with D perhaps being TRBD1 or TRBD2 (5 bases each). Germline loops: CDR1 MDHEN, CDR2 SYDVKM. This CDR3 spans 16 amino acids. Trimming removed 4 bases at V and 10 bases at J, with 23 bases between. CDR3 nucleotides: TGTGCCAGCAGTTCACTTTCGGGACCATCACCCAGGGAGCAGTTCTTC. It is translated as CASSSLSGPSPREQFF.

About this clonotype itself: Given a much more abundant clone one base away, this may be a read error. The rearrangement links TRBV6-1 to TRBJ1-1; 7 positions match TRBD1. CDR3 length equals 13 residues. Per germline, CDR1 MNHNS and CDR2 SASEGT. The CDR3, as DNA: TGTGCCAGCAAGTACAGGGGTAACATTGAAGCTTTCTTT. Translating gives CASKYRGNIEAFF.

To note about this clonotype: A much larger clone differs from this one at a single base, so this may be a read error. The chain employs TRBV5-1 and TRBJ2-3, with a tentative D call TRBD1 (5 bases). This CDR3 has 15 amino acids. Germline V gene lookup returns CDR1 SGHRS and CDR2 YFSETQ. The CDR3 is CASSFYGLGTGTQYF. DNA of the CDR3: TGCGCCAGCAGCTTTTATGGGCTCGGCACAGGTACGCAGTATTTT.